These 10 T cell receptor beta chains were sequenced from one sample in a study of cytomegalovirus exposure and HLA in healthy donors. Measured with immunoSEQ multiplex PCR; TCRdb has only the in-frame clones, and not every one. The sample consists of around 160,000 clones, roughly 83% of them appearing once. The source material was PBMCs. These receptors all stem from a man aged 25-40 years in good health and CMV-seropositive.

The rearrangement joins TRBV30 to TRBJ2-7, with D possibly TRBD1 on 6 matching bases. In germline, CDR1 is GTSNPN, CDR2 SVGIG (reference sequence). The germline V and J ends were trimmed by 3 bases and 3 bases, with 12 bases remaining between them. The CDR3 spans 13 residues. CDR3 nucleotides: TGTGCCTGGAGCCAACGGACAGACTACGAGCAGTACTTC. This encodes CAWSQRTDYEQYF.

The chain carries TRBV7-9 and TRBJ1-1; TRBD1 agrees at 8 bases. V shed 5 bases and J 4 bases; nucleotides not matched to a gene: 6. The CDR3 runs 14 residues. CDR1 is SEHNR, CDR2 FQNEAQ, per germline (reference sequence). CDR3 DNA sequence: TGTGCCAGCAGCCCTACAGGGGGAGGCACTGAAGCTTTCTTT. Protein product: CASSPTGGGTEAFF.

The chain's CDR3 is CAISESSGGNRITDTQYF. CDR3 DNA sequence: TGTGCCATCAGTGAGTCGAGTGGAGGTAATAGGATCACAGATACGCAGTATTTT. This chain uses TRBV10-3 with TRBJ2-3; D is possibly TRBD2 (5 bases). The CDR3 loop spans 18 amino acids. V dropped 0 bases and J dropped 2 bases, with 18 bases sitting between them. Germline CDR1 ENHRY, CDR2 SYGVKD.

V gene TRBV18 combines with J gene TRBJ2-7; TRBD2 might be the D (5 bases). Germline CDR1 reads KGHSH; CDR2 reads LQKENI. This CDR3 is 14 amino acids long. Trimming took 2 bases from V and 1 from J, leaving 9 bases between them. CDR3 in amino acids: CASSPASSSYEQYF. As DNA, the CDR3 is TGTGCCAGCTCACCAGCTAGCAGTTCCTACGAGCAGTACTTC.

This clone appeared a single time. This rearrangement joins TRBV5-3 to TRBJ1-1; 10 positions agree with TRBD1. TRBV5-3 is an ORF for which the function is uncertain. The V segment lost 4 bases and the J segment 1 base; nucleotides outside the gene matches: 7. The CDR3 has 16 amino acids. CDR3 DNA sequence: TGTGCCAGAAGCCTAGACAGGGGGCAGGAGAACACTGAAGCTTTCTTT. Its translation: CARSLDRGQENTEAFF.

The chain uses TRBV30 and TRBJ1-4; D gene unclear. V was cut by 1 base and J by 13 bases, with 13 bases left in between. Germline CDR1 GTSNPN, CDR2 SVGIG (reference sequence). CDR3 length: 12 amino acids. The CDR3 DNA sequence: TGTGCCTGGAGTGCCACCGAGGGTAGACTGTTTTTT. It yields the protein CAWSATEGRLFF.

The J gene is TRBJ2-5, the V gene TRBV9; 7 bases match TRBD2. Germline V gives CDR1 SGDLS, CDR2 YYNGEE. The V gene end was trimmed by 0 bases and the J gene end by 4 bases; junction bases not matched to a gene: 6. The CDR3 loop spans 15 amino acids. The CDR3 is CASSVGEGLRETQYF. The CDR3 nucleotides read TGTGCCAGCAGCGTAGGGGAGGGGTTGAGAGAGACCCAGTACTTC.

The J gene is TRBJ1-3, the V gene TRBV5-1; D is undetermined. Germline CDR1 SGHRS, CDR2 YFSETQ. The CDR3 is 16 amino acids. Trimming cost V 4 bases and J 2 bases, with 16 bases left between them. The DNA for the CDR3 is TGCGCCAGCAGCCCCGGGGTAAACTTAGCTGGAAACACCATATATTTT. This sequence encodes CASSPGVNLAGNTIYF.

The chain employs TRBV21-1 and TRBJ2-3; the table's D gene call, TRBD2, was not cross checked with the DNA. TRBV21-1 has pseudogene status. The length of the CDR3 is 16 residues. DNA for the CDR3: TGTGCCAGCAGCCTGGGGGACTGGGAGCGCACAGATACGCAGTATTTT. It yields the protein CASSLGDWERTDTQYF.

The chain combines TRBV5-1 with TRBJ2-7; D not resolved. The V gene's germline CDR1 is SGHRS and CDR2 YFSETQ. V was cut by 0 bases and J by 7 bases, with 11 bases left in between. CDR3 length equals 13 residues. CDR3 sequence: CASSLEVVGEQYF. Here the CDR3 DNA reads TGCGCCAGCAGCTTGGAAGTCGTCGGGGAGCAGTACTTC.